The clone carrying this T cell receptor (beta chain) has ten or more counts. TRAV- and TRBV-specific primers were used for first-strand cDNA, which covered alpha and beta chains. TCRs underwent 20 PCR cycles of amplification with a constant-region primer and V-primer adapter. TCRdb used MiXCR to reprocess the reads, holding one entry per CDR3 protein. The data show roughly 90,000 distinct CDR3 sequences, 20% seen once. These data belong to a study of low-dose radiotherapy and immunotherapy resistance in tumors. Overall study context: Intravenous administration to patients comprised nivolumab at 240 mg every two weeks and ipilimumab at 1 mg/kg every six weeks. Each two-week cycle included intravenous cyclophosphamide 200 mg/m2, given one day before radiation and immunotherapy.

Germline V gene lookup returns CDR1 LGHDT and CDR2 YNNKEL (reference sequence). Trimming removed 4 bases from V and 4 bases from J; junction bases left unmatched: 7. The CDR3 length is 15 residues. Documented time point: after trial treatment. Indicated treatment: LDRT plus nivolumab, ipilimumab, low-dose cyclophosphamide and aspirin (RACIN trial). The chain recombines TRBV3-1 with TRBJ2-5, with 9 bases lining up with TRBD1. The origin of this receptor is a female donor with ovarian cancer. The material sequenced was PBMCs, taken after low-dose radiotherapy plus immunotherapy. CDR3 loop: CASSRTGQGIETQYF. In DNA form, the CDR3 reads TGTGCCAGCAGCCGAACCGGACAGGGGATAGAGACCCAGTACTTC.